Shown below are 8 T cell receptor beta chains from a single sample sequenced in a study of HIV-infected children after antiretroviral therapy interruption. Treatment of the sample: PENTA 11 planned treatment interruption arm or continuous ART arm. A 3' RACE protocol on RNA, with unique molecular identifiers, produced the TCR library. Each CDR3 protein gets one entry after TCRdb re-called the 3' RACE reads with MiXCR. The sample has more than 35,000 distinct CDR3 sequences; approximately 6.1% are singletons. Sequences were derived from CD45RA+ CD4+ T cells from PBMCs, pooled from several time points, sampled from a donor given antiretroviral therapy, either interrupted or continuous. Subset specified: naive CD4+ CD45RA+ CD45RO- T cells. The source of these receptors is a pool of human donors with HIV.

This clonotype occurred many times. The chain uses TRBV12-3 or TRBV12-4 and TRBJ2-7; D possibly corresponds to TRBD2 (6 bases). The CDR3 loop spans 15 amino acids. Trimming took off 6 bases at V and 2 bases at J, with 17 bases between the two ends. CDR3 coding DNA: TGTGCCAGCAGCTTGCTGGGGGGAATAACCTACGAGCAGTACTTC. Translation gives CASSLLGGITYEQYF.

This clonotype was seen ten or more times. The chain couples TRBV6-5 to TRBJ2-2, with D possibly TRBD1 on 7 matching bases. This CDR3 is built from 18 residues. CDR1 and CDR2 (germline): MNHEY, SVGAGI. V was pared by 6 bases and J by 7 bases, with 27 bases between. The CDR3 spells CASSPGQAIGGTNGELFF. The CDR3 DNA reads as TGTGCCAGCAGCCCCGGACAGGCAATAGGGGGGACCAACGGGGAGCTGTTTTTT.

In this sample, this clonotype turned up many times. V is TRBV4-1 and J is TRBJ2-1; D possibly corresponds to TRBD2 (6 bases). The V gene lost 0 bases and the J gene lost 4 bases, with 19 bases spanning the gap. There are 18 residues in the CDR3. The germline V gene encodes CDR1 MGHRA and CDR2 YSYEKL. This chain's CDR3 is CASSQDRASRGKYNEQFF. CDR3 nucleotides: TGCGCCAGCAGCCAAGATCGGGCTAGCCGGGGGAAATACAATGAGCAGTTCTTC.

This clonotype showed up many times. The chain carries TRBV18 and TRBJ2-7; D unresolved. CDR1 is KGHSH, CDR2 LQKENI, per germline. The V end was cut by 1 base, the J end by 5 bases, with 12 bases between. CDR3 size: 14 residues. The CDR3 DNA follows: TGTGCCAGCTCACCACGAGGAGACAACCACGAGCAGTACTTC. Translation gives CASSPRGDNHEQYF. Together with reference TRBV18 and TRBJ2-7, the CDR3 gives the full variable domain: NAGVMQNPRHLVRRRGQEARLRCSPMKGHSHVYWYRQLPEEGLKFMVYLQKENIIDESGMPKERFSAEFPKEGPSILRIQQVVRGDSAAYFCASSPRGDNHEQYFGPGTRLTVT.

This clonotype showed up many times. The chain is built from TRBV5-6 and TRBJ1-6, with D hard to call. V lost 6 bases and J 16 bases, leaving 17 bases between the germline ends. From germline, CDR1 is SGHDT and CDR2 YYEEEE. The CDR3 has 12 residues. CDR3 sequence (DNA): TGTGCCAGCACCACCCGTTGGGATACGCTCCACTTT. Its translation is CASTTRWDTLHF.

The chain recombines TRBV12-5 with TRBJ2-1; possibly TRBD2 for D (5 bases). V was clipped by 4 bases and J by 2 bases, with 12 bases between them. The CDR3 runs to 15 residues. Germline values: CDR1 LGHNT, CDR2 FRNRAP. The CDR3 sequence is CASGYSSSPYNEQFF. CDR3 sequence (DNA): TGTGCTAGTGGTTACTCTAGCAGCCCCTACAATGAGCAGTTCTTC.

This clonotype was found many times. The V call is TRBV10-3, the J call TRBJ1-1; 9 bases agree with TRBD1. J was trimmed by 2 bases and V by 4 bases; bases with no gene match: 5. The CDR3 extends over 15 amino acids. Per germline, CDR1 ENHRY and CDR2 SYGVKD. CDR3 nucleotide sequence: TGTGCCATCAGTGGACAGGACAGGGGCAACACTGAAGCTTTCTTT. Residues: CAISGQDRGNTEAFF.

The gene calls are TRBV12-3 or TRBV12-4 and TRBJ1-6; D might be TRBD1 (6 bases). Trimming removed 5 bases at V and 0 bases at J, with 8 bases between. CDR3 length equals 15 residues. This CDR3 reads CASSADSSYNSPLHF. The DNA for the CDR3 is TGTGCCAGCAGTGCGGACAGCTCCTATAATTCACCCCTCCACTTT.